This T cell receptor beta chain came from a study of beta chain features in type 1 diabetes (dated by TCRdb to 2017 to 2018). Context from the whole study: Patients and healthy donors did not differ in mean age, gender distribution, total cell number or subset yield. A total of about 100,000,000 sorted cells were examined across all samples, and RNA yield correlated strongly with the number of cells per subset. In the study, TCRB repertoires of sorted circulating CD4+ T cell subsets from recently diagnosed type 1 diabetes patients were compared with those of matched healthy donors. Regulatory and stem cell-like memory subsets were isolated from only 8 patients and roughly eight healthy donors, whereas naive and central memory subsets came from all 30 or so donors. What the work shows at the level of the full study, not this receptor alone: Naive, central memory and regulatory TCRB repertoires appeared more similar among patients than among healthy donors. Shorter templates might have been favored by PCR, but patient and control samples were amplified and corrected together, so both groups would have been affected equally by any skew. Because small numbers of individuals were included in the HLA sub-analyses, any influence of HLA type on TCRB rearrangement was left unresolved. Because cDNA rather than genomic DNA was sequenced, highly expressing activated cells could have been over-represented, although no difference in activation and CD3 levels was found between groups. At VDJ recombination sites, patients with type 1 diabetes made fewer insertions and deleted more nucleotides, a pattern implying thymic rearrangement abnormalities. In all four CD4+ subsets, TCRB CDR3 length was moderately but significantly shorter in type 1 diabetes patients.

Each donor gave one peripheral blood draw, approximately 110 mL on average, collected into heparinised tubes. Naive, central memory, regulatory and stem cell-like memory CD4+ T cells were sorted on a BD FACSAria II using a panel including CD45RO, CCR7, CD25, CD127, CD95 and CD27. Purity was above 95% for every sorted population. Right away, PBMCs were isolated by Lymphoprep density gradient centrifugation and were stained directly, with no culture step. To minimize batch effects, samples were stained and sorted in pairs, one healthy donor with one patient per experiment. A note on this clone: Its antigen target is currently unknown. Base qualities are not recorded, but no much larger clone differs from it by a single base.

From cysteine to phenylalanine, the CDR3 is 15 amino acids long. The sequence is cut down to CDR3 DNA, 45 bases in frame from base 1. V drops 5 bases and J drops 4 bases, leaving 19 bases in between. CDR1 and CDR2 (GTSNPN, SVGIG) derive from the germline V gene (reference sequence). The High Capacity cDNA Reverse Transcription Kit was used to reverse transcribe all of the isolated RNA, meaning that expressed TCRB transcripts were what got sequenced. Deep immunoSEQ sequencing was applied to naive, central memory and regulatory T cell samples, giving an average of about 3.4 million total reads per sample. Sorted cells were lysed in RLT buffer and RNA was extracted with DNase-treated RNeasy Micro or Mini kits, depending on cell number. To prevent cross-contamination, every cell subset was processed on its own, while patient and healthy donor samples were processed together. TCRB sequences were amplified from cDNA with the immunoSEQ multiplex PCR, producing 87-bp fragments spanning the CDR3 region. Amplicons were sequenced on the Illumina HiSeq platform. In the source study's methods: Synthetic template baselines were used to correct PCR bias computationally, reads within Hamming distance 2 were collapsed, and singletons that could not be merged were discarded. By aligning reads against IMGT, V, D and J genes, CDR3 length, and insertions or deletions at six rearrangement sites were assigned. Within each subset, clonotype counts were normalized to the number of sorted cells before true diversity and Gini coefficients were calculated with the tcR R package. The overlap coefficient, calculated on TCRB nucleotide sequences, was used to quantify repertoire sharing. As a proxy for the pre-selection repertoire, out-of-frame TCRB sequences from naive cells were analyzed. As stored in TCRdb, this immuneACCESS dataset retains in-frame rearrangements with V and J assigned. A fraction of the clones does not appear; measured against another copy, unresolved V genes explain less than half of the discrepancy, and the remainder lacks a known reason. The V and J calls and the clone size are those of that table, but D and trimming were determined from the DNA. This sample lists about half a million clones; 30% were detected once. About 0.065% of the sample belongs to the ten largest clones.

The receptor chain draws on TRBV30 and TRBJ2-3, with the D call perhaps TRBD1 or TRBD2, each one matching 7 bases. The specimen was naive CD4+ T cells from blood. Interpreted using the paper, the cell subset or site label stands for: true naive CD4+ T cells. This sequence originates from a man aged 18 to 29 in good health. The CDR3 protein sequence reads: CAWSSGGGRADTQYF. The nucleotide sequence is TGTGCCTGGTCCTCAGGGGGAGGGCGGGCAGATACGCAGTATTTT.